This entry lists 25 T cell receptor beta chains sequenced from one sample in a study of T cell changes during pregnancy in multiple sclerosis. Only in-frame clones appear in the TCRdb table, and some are missing; sequencing was by immunoSEQ multiplex PCR. In the table there are some 97,000 clones, around nine tenths of which are singletons. Specimen: peripheral blood, collected in the second trimester of pregnancy. These receptors were obtained from a female donor with multiple sclerosis, enrolled in a pregnancy study.

The gene calls are TRBV7-2 and TRBJ2-2; TRBD1 matches at 7 bases. The CDR3 extends over 15 amino acids. Per the germline V gene, CDR1 is SGHTA and CDR2 is FQGNSA. V trimming: 4 bases; J trimming: 4 bases; junction bases outside the gene matches: 6. DNA for the CDR3: TGTGCCAGCAGCTCCAGGGGGTGGGGCACCGGGGAGCTGTTTTTT. Encoded protein: CASSSRGWGTGELFF.

In this sample, this clone turned up a few times. At one of its ends the junction is not consistent with the germline gene, which may arise from a read error. This sequence joins TRBV4-1 and TRBJ1-1; a weak D match, TRBD1 (5 bases). Germline V gene data show CDR1 as MGHRA and CDR2 as YSYEKL. CDR3 length equals 15 residues. The CDR3, as DNA: TGCGCCAGCAGCCAGGAGGGGACGCCCCACACGGAAGCTTTCTTT. Translated, it gives CASSQEGTPHTEAFF.

This clone occurred a few times. The chain recombines TRBV29-1 with TRBJ1-2, with unresolved D. This CDR3 region has 11 residues. Germline V gene lookup returns CDR1 SQVTM and CDR2 ANQGSEA. Between the trimmed V and J ends, which lost 0 bases and 7 bases, there was a span of 6 bases. DNA for the CDR3: TGCAGCGTTGAAGATCGCGCTGGCTACACCTTC. Translation: CSVEDRAGYTF.

This chain connects TRBV5-4 to TRBJ2-1; D not resolved. This CDR3 comprises 13 residues. V was pared by 6 bases and J by 3 bases, with 10 bases between. The germline V gene has CDR1 SGHNT and CDR2 YYREEE (reference sequence). In DNA form, the CDR3 reads TGTGCCAGCACCCGAGGCCTCTACAATGAGCAGTTCTTC. Protein product: CASTRGLYNEQFF.

The genes are TRBV7-9 and TRBJ2-3; D might be TRBD2 (5 bases). With 5 bases removed from V and 3 bases from J, the gap between germline ends came to 9 bases. Germline loops: CDR1 SEHNR, CDR2 FQNEAQ (reference sequence). This CDR3 contains 13 residues. CDR3: CASSVSETDTQYF. CDR3 nucleotides: TGTGCCAGCAGCGTTAGCGAGACAGATACGCAGTATTTT.

In DNA, the CDR3 is TGTGCCAGCAGTGCCAGGGGAAATTCACCCCTCCACTTT. Protein: CASSARGNSPLHF. The chain carries TRBV25-1 and TRBJ1-6; TRBD1 is a possible D gene (6 bases). Between the trimmed V and J ends, which lost 4 bases and 7 bases, there was a span of 8 bases. CDR3 length: 13 residues. Germline V CDR1 and CDR2: MGHDK, SYGVNS.

The chain combines TRBV7-3 with TRBJ1-2, with 10 positions matching TRBD1. The germline gives CDR1 SGHTA, CDR2 FQGTGA. V shed 5 bases and J 5 bases; nucleotides not matched to a gene: 5. This CDR3 has 14 amino acids. CDR3 sequence reads: CASSIGQGVYGYTF. CDR3 coding DNA: TGTGCCAGCAGCATCGGACAGGGGGTTTATGGCTACACCTTC.

This clone was counted a single time. V and J are TRBV5-4 and TRBJ1-1; D unclear. Trimming removed 4 bases from V and 1 base from J, with 5 bases in between. CDR1 and CDR2 from the germline V gene are SGHNT and YYREEE (reference sequence). The CDR3 length is 12 residues. CDR3 sequence (DNA): TGTGCCAGCAGCCCCAAGAACACTGAAGCTTTCTTT. This codes for CASSPKNTEAFF.

This chain links TRBV29-1 with TRBJ1-5; D is ambiguous. Germline assignment: CDR1 SQVTM and CDR2 ANQGSEA. The CDR3 runs to 14 residues. The ends were cut back, 7 bases at V and 5 bases at J, with 18 bases in the middle. The CDR3 sequence is CSAGREGKDQPQHF. In DNA, the CDR3 is TGCAGCGCCGGCCGGGAGGGAAAGGATCAGCCCCAGCATTTT.

J is TRBJ2-5 and V is TRBV2, with D uncertain. Trimming left V 6 bases short and J 5 bases short, with 13 bases between. Germline CDR1 SNHLY, CDR2 FYNNEI. The CDR3 covers 13 residues. The CDR3 coding sequence is TGTGCCAGCAGCCGACTGGGTGGCGAGACCCAGTACTTC. Amino acid sequence: CASSRLGGETQYF.

There are a few counts of this clone. The V call is TRBV6-5, the J call TRBJ1-1; D unclear. The CDR3 is 11 amino acids. The V end was cut by 8 bases, the J end by 10 bases, with 14 bases between. Germline lookup yields CDR1 MNHEY and CDR2 SVGAGI. In DNA, the CDR3 is TGTGCCAGCTCCAGCGGGAGTAGAGCTTTCTTT. It codes for CASSSGSRAFF.

The chain recombines TRBV5-5 with TRBJ1-5; the D is unclear. This CDR3 is built from 15 residues. Looked up from germline, CDR1 is SGHKS and CDR2 is YYEKEE (reference sequence). Trimming shortened V by 4 bases and J by 5 bases, and 16 bases separated the two germline ends. The CDR3 nucleotides are TGTGCCAGCAGCCTGAGCGGGGTGTCCCATCAGCCCCAGCATTTT. Its protein product is CASSLSGVSHQPQHF.

This sequence joins TRBV5-1 and TRBJ2-1; maybe TRBD2 (5 bases). The CDR3 is made up of 15 amino acids. CDR1 and CDR2 from the germline V gene are SGHRS and YFSETQ. V shed 2 bases and J shed 2 bases, with 11 bases lying between them. The CDR3 DNA follows: TGCGCCAGCAGCTTTGGACGGGATCCCTACAATGAGCAGTTCTTC. Protein product: CASSFGRDPYNEQFF.

The chain uses TRBV7-2 and TRBJ2-7; 9 bases line up with TRBD1. This CDR3 contains 16 residues. Unmatched junction bases numbered 11, after V lost 4 bases and J lost 4 bases. The V gene's germline CDR1 is SGHTA and CDR2 FQGNSA. The CDR3 protein is CASSSGPRQGGYEQYF. DNA of the CDR3: TGTGCCAGCAGCTCTGGGCCCCGACAGGGGGGGTACGAGCAGTACTTC. Variable domain in full (rest from reference TRBV7-2 and TRBJ2-7): GAGVSQSPSNKVTEKGKDVELRCDPISGHTALYWYRQSLGQGLEFLIYFQGNSAPDKSGLPSDRFSAERTGGSVSTLTIQRTQQEDSAVYLCASSSGPRQGGYEQYFGPGTRLTVT.

The chain combines TRBV2 with TRBJ1-1, with D perhaps matching TRBD1 (6 bases). With 6 bases removed from V and 1 base from J, the gap between germline ends came to 9 bases. The length of the CDR3 is 13 residues. Germline loops: CDR1 SNHLY, CDR2 FYNNEI. The CDR3 nucleotides are TGTGCCAGCAGATCACAGGGGAACACTGAAGCTTTCTTT. It codes for CASRSQGNTEAFF.

The chain employs TRBV7-6 and TRBJ2-1, with 7 bases aligning to TRBD2. CDR1 and CDR2 (germline): SGHVS, FNYEAQ. V was pared by 1 base and J by 8 bases, with 5 bases of the junction left unmatched. This CDR3 has 14 amino acids. The chain's CDR3 is CASSLEGGPDEQFF. The CDR3 bases are TGTGCCAGCAGCTTAGAGGGAGGGCCGGATGAGCAGTTCTTC.

This clone has only a few counts. The J gene is TRBJ2-2, the V gene TRBV7-3; 10 nucleotides agree with TRBD2. The CDR3 consists of 14 residues. The junction had 3 bases not matched to a gene; V was cut back by 5 bases and J by 6 bases. Germline values: CDR1 SGHTA, CDR2 FQGTGA. CDR3 amino acids: CASSPTSGAGELFF. The CDR3 bases are TGTGCCAGCAGCCCAACTAGCGGGGCCGGGGAGCTGTTTTTT.

The chain carries TRBV28 and TRBJ2-7; 7 bases are a match to TRBD2. Germline lookup yields CDR1 MDHEN and CDR2 SYDVKM. This CDR3 contains 13 residues. J gave up 0 bases and V 6 bases, and 2 bases lay outside the gene matches. The CDR3 region is CASRASGSYEQYF. In DNA, the CDR3 is TGTGCCAGCAGGGCTAGCGGCTCCTACGAGCAGTACTTC. Using reference TRBV28 and TRBJ2-7 for the parts outside the CDR3, the full variable domain is DVKVTQSSRYLVKRTGEKVFLECVQDMDHENMFWYRQDPGLGLRLIYFSYDVKMKEKGDIPEGYSVSREKKERFSLILESASTNQTSMYLCASRASGSYEQYFGPGTRLTVT.

This sequence joins TRBV28 and TRBJ2-3, with 7 nucleotides matching TRBD2. The CDR3 covers 14 residues. Trimming removed 3 bases from V and 2 bases from J; junction bases left unmatched: 2. CDR1 is MDHEN and CDR2 is SYDVKM in the germline V gene. CDR3 region: CASSFERDTDTQYF. DNA of the CDR3: TGTGCCAGCAGTTTCGAGCGGGACACAGATACGCAGTATTTT.

The chain has TRBV16 and TRBJ2-3; D not resolved. V was cut by 0 bases and J by 10 bases, with 11 bases left in between. From germline, CDR1 is KGHSY and CDR2 FQNENV. This CDR3 is built from 13 residues. The CDR3 loop is CASSQSHSEPQYF. Written as DNA, the CDR3 is TGTGCCAGCAGCCAATCCCACTCGGAGCCGCAGTATTTT.

The gene calls are TRBV30 and TRBJ2-2, with D uncertain. The V gene's germline CDR1 is GTSNPN and CDR2 SVGIG (reference sequence). This CDR3 has 14 residues. The germline V and J ends were trimmed by 0 bases and 1 base, with 6 bases remaining between them. The CDR3 spells CAWSVKQNTGELFF. The CDR3 region has the DNA TGTGCCTGGAGTGTAAAACAGAACACCGGGGAGCTGTTTTTT.

The rearrangement uses TRBV10-1 and TRBJ2-7; weak D call: TRBD1 (6 bases). Deletions cut 0 bases from V and 5 bases from J, with 8 bases between. The CDR3 is 13 amino acids. CDR1 is WNHNN and CDR2 is SYGVQD in the germline V gene (reference sequence). The CDR3 DNA reads TGCGCCAGCAGTGAGTCACCAGGGGACGAGCAGTACTTC. Its protein is CASSESPGDEQYF.

The chain has TRBV29-1 and TRBJ1-3; D gene ambiguous. The CDR3 consists of 13 residues. The V and J ends lost 4 bases and 0 bases respectively, with 7 bases between them. CDR1 and CDR2 (germline): SQVTM, ANQGSEA. In DNA form, the CDR3 reads TGCAGCGTTGGCCAAGCCTCTGGAAACACCATATATTTT. It codes for CSVGQASGNTIYF.

The CDR3 protein is CASSPGAPSNTEAFF. The CDR3, as DNA: TGTGCCAGCAGCCCAGGGGCTCCTTCGAACACTGAAGCTTTCTTT. The chain couples TRBV7-8 to TRBJ1-1, with D perhaps TRBD1 (6 bases). The CDR3 has 15 amino acids. V gave up 5 bases and J gave up 1 base, with 14 bases separating them. Per the germline V gene, CDR1 is SGHVS and CDR2 is FQNEAQ.

V gene TRBV27 combines with J gene TRBJ2-1; 13 bases match TRBD2. V gave up 3 bases and J gave up 9 bases; unmatched junction bases: 5. From germline, CDR1 is MNHEY and CDR2 SMNVEV (reference sequence). The CDR3 runs to 15 residues. As DNA, the CDR3 is TGTGCCAGCAGTTTTACTAGCGGGAGGGCCGCTGAGCAGTTCTTC. Residues: CASSFTSGRAAEQFF.